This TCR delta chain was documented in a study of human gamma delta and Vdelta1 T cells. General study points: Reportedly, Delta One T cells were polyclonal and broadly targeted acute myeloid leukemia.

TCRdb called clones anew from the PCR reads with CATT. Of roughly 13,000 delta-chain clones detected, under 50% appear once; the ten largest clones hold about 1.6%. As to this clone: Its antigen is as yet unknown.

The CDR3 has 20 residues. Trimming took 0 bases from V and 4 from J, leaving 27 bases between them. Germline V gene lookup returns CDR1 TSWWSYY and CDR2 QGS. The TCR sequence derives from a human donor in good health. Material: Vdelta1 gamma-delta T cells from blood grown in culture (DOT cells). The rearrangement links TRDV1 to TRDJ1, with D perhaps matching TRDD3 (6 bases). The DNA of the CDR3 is TGTGCTCTTGGGGAACTCACCGGCGCCCCTGGGGCTAAGGGGAACGATAAACTCATCTTT. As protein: CALGELTGAPGAKGNDKLIF.